A selection of T cell receptor beta chains follows, all from one sample in a study of neurological immune-mediated disorders. Via MiXCR, TCRdb re-called the 5' RACE reads, giving one row per CDR3 protein. The repertoire holds around 30,000 distinct CDR3 sequences, with less than 5% as singletons. Sequencing used CD4+ T cells from blood. These receptors originate from a woman aged 40 to 55 in good health. Each CDR3 is given with its conserved first and last residue. Each record gives: J gene, clone size, V gene, CDR3 protein. Clone size is shown for a subset of rows, as once, few, many or a class of expanded clone.

J gene: TRBJ1-2
clone size: many
V gene: TRBV9
CDR3 protein: CASSDPDRRSYGYTF

J gene: TRBJ2-2
clone size: many
V gene: TRBV12-3/TRBV12-4
CDR3 protein: CASSSSGSGELFF

J gene: TRBJ1-2
clone size: many
V gene: TRBV10-3
CDR3 protein: CAISEDRIYGYTF

J gene: TRBJ2-1
clone size: medium-sized
V gene: TRBV3-1
CDR3 protein: CASSQDQASGVFNEQFF

J gene: TRBJ2-3
clone size: many
V gene: TRBV29-1
CDR3 protein: CSALGPSVDTQYF

J gene: TRBJ1-2
clone size: many
V gene: TRBV28
CDR3 protein: CASSSPGQGAHGYTF

J gene: TRBJ2-7
clone size: many
V gene: TRBV6-5
CDR3 protein: CASSYRGFGQSSYEQYF

J gene: TRBJ2-7
clone size: many
V gene: TRBV20-1
CDR3 protein: CSAAPGGAGEQYF

J gene: TRBJ1-1
clone size: many
V gene: TRBV5-1
CDR3 protein: CASSSYPNTEAFF

J gene: TRBJ2-5
clone size: many
V gene: TRBV12-3/TRBV12-4
CDR3 protein: CASSPGTSGTGTQYF

J gene: TRBJ2-2
clone size: many
V gene: TRBV4-1
CDR3 protein: CASSQELQGANTGELFF

J gene: TRBJ2-5
clone size: many
V gene: TRBV12-3/TRBV12-4
CDR3 protein: CASSLGQKAGQETQYF

J gene: TRBJ1-2
clone size: many
V gene: TRBV5-6
CDR3 protein: CASSRQVGGYTF

J gene: TRBJ2-5
clone size: many
V gene: TRBV7-9
CDR3 protein: CASSFKEGTSETQYF

J gene: TRBJ2-7
clone size: .
V gene: TRBV20-1
CDR3 protein: CSASGGGPKDEQYF

J gene: TRBJ2-3
clone size: many
V gene: TRBV15
CDR3 protein: CATSRDGGQITRNTQYF

J gene: TRBJ2-7
clone size: many
V gene: TRBV5-1
CDR3 protein: CASSQGQRSYEQYF

J gene: TRBJ2-1
clone size: many
V gene: TRBV2
CDR3 protein: CASSEDGLAGPNEQFF

J gene: TRBJ2-7
clone size: many
V gene: TRBV3-1
CDR3 protein: CASSPPLRDLIKPYEQYF

J gene: TRBJ1-3
clone size: many
V gene: TRBV6-1
CDR3 protein: CASSELGGSSGNTIYF

J gene: TRBJ1-6
clone size: many
V gene: TRBV25-1
CDR3 protein: CASAREGSSYNSPLHF

J gene: TRBJ2-3
clone size: many
V gene: TRBV7-2
CDR3 protein: CASSDGGAADTQYF

J gene: TRBJ2-1
clone size: many
V gene: TRBV5-1
CDR3 protein: CASSLGRDYPLNEQFF

J gene: TRBJ2-3
clone size: many
V gene: TRBV6-1
CDR3 protein: CASSEVAGISTDTQYF

J gene: TRBJ2-1
clone size: many
V gene: TRBV4-1
CDR3 protein: CASSQEWTSGVYNEQFF

J gene: TRBJ2-7
clone size: many
V gene: TRBV7-9
CDR3 protein: CASSAPSVGYEQYF

J gene: TRBJ2-7
clone size: many
V gene: TRBV5-1
CDR3 protein: CASSLGVTSGGRVHEQYF

J gene: TRBJ2-1
clone size: many
V gene: TRBV7-9
CDR3 protein: CASSLAGLAGNEQFF

J gene: TRBJ2-3
clone size: many
V gene: TRBV20-1
CDR3 protein: CSAKEAGTDTQYF

J gene: TRBJ2-1
clone size: few
V gene: TRBV7-7
CDR3 protein: CASSWDSGIYNEQFF

J gene: TRBJ2-4
clone size: many
V gene: TRBV28
CDR3 protein: CASSFDPGREIAKNIQYF